This record concerns one TCR beta chain sequence. What it binds is unknown. These data come from a study of T cell responses to AZD1222 COVID-19 vaccine. Study summary: Timing groups of about 4 and about 12 weeks for second doses were pooled.

The method was immunoSEQ multiplex PCR; TCRdb's version includes in-frame clones alone and lacks a portion of them. The table shows 140,000 to 150,000 clones, with just over 90% occurring only once. General observations from the study: Baseline serology detected seropositivity in only a handful of AZD1222 recipients. At 160-218 and 743-854, vaccine-associated CD4 TCRs were dominant, and they spanned spike. Elevations in Spike-specific TCR breadth and depth followed administration of two AZD1222 doses.

The germline V gene encodes CDR1 SGHRS and CDR2 YFSETQ. The trim removed 0 bases at V and 3 bases at J, leaving 9 bases unmatched. The CDR3 spans 18 residues. The sequencing here drew on peripheral blood, taken on day 0 of AZD1222 vaccination. This chain joins TRBV5-1 and TRBJ2-2; 9 positions match TRBD2. This sequence was found in an adult in good health. Written as DNA, the CDR3 is TGCGCCAGCAGCTTGGAAGTGGCGCGGGAGGGAGACACCGGGGAGCTGTTTTTT. This encodes CASSLEVAREGDTGELFF.